This T cell receptor (beta chain) was sequenced in a study of control samples from healthy donors and cancer patients. Germline V gene sequence: CDR1 DFQATT, CDR2 SNEGSKA (reference sequence). The CDR3 is made up of 14 amino acids. The V end was cut by 3 bases, the J end by 0 bases, with 11 bases between. Generated by immunoSEQ multiplex PCR, the TCRdb table keeps only in-frame clones and is missing some. Among approximately 130,000 clones listed, 70% to 90% were seen once. The gene calls are TRBV20-1 and TRBJ1-1, with D possibly being TRBD1 (5 bases). The sequence was obtained from a man between 50 and 59 years old in good health. The sequenced material came from blood. For the CDR3, the DNA is TGCAGTGCTAGTACCGGGACGGTGAACACTGAAGCTTTCTTT. It specifies CSASTGTVNTEAFF.